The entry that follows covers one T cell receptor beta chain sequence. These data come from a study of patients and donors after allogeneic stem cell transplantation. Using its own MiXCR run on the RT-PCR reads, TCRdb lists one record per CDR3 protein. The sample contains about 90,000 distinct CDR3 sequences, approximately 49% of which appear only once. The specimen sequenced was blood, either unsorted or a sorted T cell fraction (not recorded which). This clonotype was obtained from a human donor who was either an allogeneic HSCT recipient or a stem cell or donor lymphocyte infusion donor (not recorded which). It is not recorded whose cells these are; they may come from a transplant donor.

The CDR3 region has the DNA TGCAGCGTTCAGGGGAACTATGGCTACACCTTC. This encodes CSVQGNYGYTF. The V call is TRBV29-1, the J call TRBJ1-2; D might be TRBD1 (6 bases). In germline, CDR1 is SQVTM, CDR2 ANQGSEA. The CDR3 has 11 residues. V was trimmed by 5 bases and J by 2 bases, leaving 6 bases between them. Looking up the rest from reference TRBV29-1 and TRBJ1-2 gives the full variable domain: SAVISQKPSRDICQRGTSLTIQCQVDSQVTMMFWYRQQPGQSLTLIATANQGSEATYESGFVIDKFPISRPNLTFSTLTVSNMSPEDSSIYLCSVQGNYGYTFGSGTRLTVV.